These T cell receptor beta chains were read from a single sample in a study of CD8 T cells in ankylosing spondylitis. TCRdb re-called the 5' RACE reads through MiXCR, storing one row per CDR3 protein. The table shows around 490,000 distinct CDR3 sequences, with about 5% occurring only once. The material sequenced was blood, either unsorted or a sorted T cell fraction (not recorded which). These receptors all come from a male donor with ankylosing spondylitis. The CDR3 runs from the conserved cysteine through the conserved F or W. A D gene is named only where the DNA matches it firmly. The size entry is marked missing in some rows and otherwise reads once, few, many or a size class.

-	many	TRBV11-2	TRBJ2-2	CASSSGGSGELFF	TGTGCCAGCAGCTCAGGCGGATCCGGGGAGCTGTTTTTT
-	many	TRBV29-1	TRBJ2-1	CSVDDGNPYNEQFF	TGCAGCGTTGATGACGGGAATCCCTACAATGAGCAGTTCTTC
-	-	TRBV30	TRBJ2-1	CAWSVDPPRVRSYNEQFF	TGTGCCTGGAGTGTAGACCCTCCGAGGGTCAGGTCCTACAATGAGCAGTTCTTC
-	many	TRBV12-3/TRBV12-4	TRBJ1-5	CASSKRQPSNQPQHF	TGTGCCAGCAGTAAGAGACAGCCTAGCAATCAGCCCCAGCATTTT
-	many	TRBV12-3/TRBV12-4	TRBJ1-5	CASSLSGQPQHF	TGTGCCAGCAGTTTAAGCGGCCAGCCCCAGCATTTT
-	-	TRBV28	TRBJ2-3	CASSAPGSAGTQYF	TGTGCCAGCAGTGCACCGGGGAGCGCGGGTACGCAGTATTTT
-	many	TRBV12-3/TRBV12-4	TRBJ2-1	CASSFSRNNEQFF	TGTGCCAGCAGTTTTAGTAGGAACAATGAGCAGTTCTTC
-	many	TRBV20-1	TRBJ2-5	CSARDWYETQYF	TGCAGTGCTAGAGATTGGTATGAGACCCAGTACTTC
-	-	TRBV6-1	TRBJ2-5	CASTRDLQETQYF	TGTGCCAGCACCCGGGACCTACAAGAGACCCAGTACTTC
-	-	TRBV5-5	TRBJ2-6	CASSSPGHNSGANVLTF	TGTGCCAGCAGCTCCCCGGGACACAACTCTGGGGCCAACGTCCTGACTTTC
TRBD2	many	TRBV2	TRBJ2-1	CASSWTRDNEQFF	TGTGCCAGCAGCTGGACTAGGGACAATGAGCAGTTCTTC
-	many	TRBV3-1	TRBJ2-3	CASSQGRLTSSPPGDTQYF	TGTGCCAGCAGCCAAGGTCGACTAACTTCCTCTCCACCGGGAGATACGCAGTATTTT
-	many	TRBV7-2	TRBJ2-7	CASSPNRVIRYEQYF	TGTGCCAGCAGCCCTAACAGGGTCATACGCTACGAGCAGTACTTC
TRBD1	many	TRBV27	TRBJ2-7	CASSLTGTGIYEQYF	TGTGCCAGCAGTTTAACCGGGACAGGGATCTACGAGCAGTACTTC
TRBD2	many	TRBV2	TRBJ2-7	CASSSSGSGEQYF	TGTGCCAGCAGTTCCAGCGGGAGCGGCGAGCAGTACTTC
TRBD2	many	TRBV20-1	TRBJ2-3	CSARGIAGGPGTVKTQYF	TGCAGTGCTAGAGGAATAGCGGGAGGGCCTGGGACGGTGAAGACGCAGTATTTT
-	many	TRBV7-9	TRBJ1-1	CASSGGYLNTEAFF	TGTGCCAGCAGCGGCGGGTATCTGAACACTGAAGCTTTCTTT
TRBD2	many	TRBV5-1	TRBJ2-3	CASSIASGDTDTQYF	TGCGCCAGCAGCATCGCTAGCGGGGACACAGATACGCAGTATTTT
TRBD1	many	TRBV29-1	TRBJ1-2	CSAGQEIGGGYTF	TGCAGCGCCGGACAGGAGATTGGAGGGGGCTACACCTTC
-	many	TRBV6-1	TRBJ1-6	CASRSGTANSPLHF	TGTGCCAGCAGATCCGGGACCGCCAATTCACCCCTCCACTTT
-	many	TRBV12-3/TRBV12-4	TRBJ2-7	CASSPWGSGEQYF	TGTGCCAGCAGTCCGTGGGGGTCAGGGGAGCAGTACTTC
TRBD1	many	TRBV7-2	TRBJ1-4	CASSRTGGNEKLFF	TGTGCCAGCAGCCGGACAGGGGGGAATGAAAAACTGTTTTTT
TRBD2	many	TRBV28	TRBJ2-7	CASRPHSGSPDEQYF	TGTGCCAGCAGACCTCATAGCGGGAGTCCCGACGAGCAGTACTTC
-	many	TRBV5-1	TRBJ1-1	CASGTTEMNTEAFF	TGCGCCAGCGGTACGACAGAGATGAACACTGAAGCTTTCTTT
TRBD2	many	TRBV6-2/TRBV6-3	TRBJ2-1	CASSSLGLALYNEQFF	TGTGCCAGCAGTTCTCTCGGACTAGCTCTGTACAATGAGCAGTTCTTC
-	-	TRBV6-1	TRBJ2-7	CASSELGTTLGEQYF	TGTGCCAGCAGTGAACTGGGGACAACTCTGGGCGAGCAGTACTTC
-	-	TRBV9	TRBJ1-1	CASSVGRREGNTEAFF	TGTGCCAGCAGCGTAGGTCGACGAGAGGGGAACACTGAAGCTTTCTTT
TRBD2	many	TRBV7-8	TRBJ2-2	CASRQTTSGGLSSSREELFF	TGTGCCAGCCGCCAAACCACTAGCGGGGGGCTCAGTTCCTCCCGGGAGGAGCTGTTTTTT
TRBD1	few	TRBV7-2	TRBJ2-7	CASSFRDRYEQYF	TGTGCCAGCAGCTTCCGGGACAGGTACGAGCAGTACTTC
-	few	TRBV5-1	TRBJ1-4	CASRSKGQANEKLFF	TGCGCCAGCAGATCAAAGGGACAAGCTAATGAAAAACTGTTTTTT
-	many	TRBV13	TRBJ2-1	CASSLELPYNEQFF	TGTGCCAGCAGCTTAGAACTACCCTACAATGAGCAGTTCTTC
-	many	TRBV20-1	TRBJ1-1	CSARGEPGRAFEAFF	TGCAGTGCTAGAGGGGAACCAGGGCGTGCCTTTGAAGCTTTCTTT
-	many	TRBV6-4	TRBJ2-3	CASSAGKPLGDTQYF	TGTGCCAGCAGTGCGGGCAAACCGTTGGGAGATACGCAGTATTTT
-	-	TRBV28	TRBJ1-1	CASSPGLGNTEAFF	TGTGCCAGCAGCCCCGGTCTGGGGAACACTGAAGCTTTCTTT
TRBD2	many	TRBV29-1	TRBJ2-5	CSVAGLAGAGQETQYF	TGCAGCGTTGCTGGACTAGCGGGGGCCGGTCAAGAGACCCAGTACTTC
TRBD1	many	TRBV27	TRBJ2-3	CASSSDRGADTQYF	TGTGCCAGCAGTTCAGACAGGGGGGCAGATACGCAGTATTTT
TRBD1	many	TRBV27	TRBJ1-5	CASSFRGGGYSNQPQHF	TGTGCCAGCAGTTTCCGAGGGGGCGGATATAGCAATCAGCCCCAGCATTTT
TRBD2	many	TRBV5-1	TRBJ2-3	CASSKPGTSGGTDTQYF	TGCGCCAGCAGCAAACCCGGGACTAGCGGGGGAACAGATACGCAGTATTTT
TRBD2	many	TRBV5-6	TRBJ2-2	CASSRGLTNTGELFF	TGTGCCAGCAGCCGGGGACTAACGAACACCGGGGAGCTGTTTTTT
-	few	TRBV28	TRBJ1-1	CASSLRARTEAFF	TGTGCCAGCAGTTTAAGGGCTCGAACTGAAGCTTTCTTT
-	many	TRBV5-1	TRBJ1-1	CASSAQALNTEAFF	TGCGCCAGCAGCGCACAGGCGTTGAACACTGAAGCTTTCTTT
TRBD2	many	TRBV24-1	TRBJ2-5	CATSDTSGLEDQYF	TGTGCCACCAGTGACACTAGCGGGTTGGAGGACCAGTACTTC
TRBD2	many	TRBV28	TRBJ2-3	CASSLSQGLAGEADTQYF	TGTGCCAGCAGTTTATCCCAGGGACTAGCGGGAGAGGCAGATACGCAGTATTTT
TRBD1	-	TRBV20-1	TRBJ1-5	CTARALSDRDQPQHF	TGCACTGCTAGAGCACTCTCGGACAGGGACCAGCCCCAGCATTTT
TRBD1	many	TRBV6-1	TRBJ2-5	CASRAYGTGGYQETQYF	TGTGCCAGCAGGGCTTACGGGACAGGGGGCTATCAAGAGACCCAGTACTTC
-	many	TRBV6-6	TRBJ2-7	CAGSSGASYEQYF	TGTGCCGGTTCGAGTGGGGCATCCTACGAGCAGTACTTC
-	-	TRBV20-1	TRBJ2-7	CSARGTEAYEQYF	TGCAGTGCTAGAGGGACAGAGGCCTACGAGCAGTACTTC
TRBD1	many	TRBV4-1	TRBJ2-3	CASSRGTGASTDTQYF	TGCGCCAGCAGCCGAGGGACAGGGGCCAGCACAGATACGCAGTATTTT
-	many	TRBV7-2	TRBJ2-3	CASSPGHTQYF	TGTGCCAGCAGCCCGGGACATACGCAGTATTTT
-	few	TRBV5-1	TRBJ2-7	CASSLPQAGVSYEQYF	TGCGCCAGCAGCCTCCCCCAGGCAGGGGTTTCCTACGAGCAGTACTTC
TRBD1	many	TRBV29-1	TRBJ2-7	CSVRGLLSYEQYF	TGCAGCGTCAGGGGGCTTCTCTCCTACGAGCAGTACTTC
TRBD1	few	TRBV24-1	TRBJ2-1	CATSDRNRGSYNEQFF	TGTGCCACCAGTGACCGAAACAGGGGCTCCTACAATGAGCAGTTCTTC
TRBD1	many	TRBV6-2/TRBV6-3	TRBJ1-1	CASKTGWSVTEAFF	TGTGCCAGCAAGACAGGGTGGTCGGTCACTGAAGCTTTCTTT
-	many	TRBV5-1	TRBJ2-5	CASSFFTGEDQYF	TGCGCCAGCAGCTTTTTTACAGGGGAGGACCAGTACTTC
-	many	TRBV12-3/TRBV12-4	TRBJ2-4	CASSLGGLASAKNIQYF	TGTGCCAGCAGTTTAGGAGGTCTAGCGAGCGCCAAAAACATTCAGTACTTC
-	many	TRBV20-1	TRBJ1-5	CSARRGYQPQHF	TGCAGTGCTAGACGGGGGTATCAGCCCCAGCATTTT
-	many	TRBV20-1	TRBJ1-4	CSASLATNEKLFF	TGCAGTGCTAGTCTTGCAACTAATGAAAAACTGTTTTTT
TRBD2	many	TRBV10-3	TRBJ2-1	CAISSNQREGLNEQFF	TGTGCCATCAGCTCTAATCAGCGGGAGGGCCTGAATGAGCAGTTCTTC
-	few	TRBV24-1	TRBJ1-2	CATSDSQGGRGYTF	TGTGCCACCAGTGATTCGCAGGGCGGGCGCGGCTACACCTTC
-	many	TRBV6-5	TRBJ1-2	CASRVRASGYTF	TGTGCCAGCAGGGTCCGAGCGAGTGGCTACACCTTC